What follows is one T cell receptor (beta chain) and its context. Its antigen is not identified. Prepared libraries of TCR beta cDNA carried unique molecular identifiers. TCRdb redid the calling of the PCR reads with MiXCR, one entry per CDR3 protein. The sample lists 450,000 to 700,000 distinct CDR3 sequences, around 44% occurring once. The sample is drawn from a study of post-analysis software for immune sequencing data. Study-wide points: Five TRBV segments appeared more often in patients than in controls, and TRBV5-6, TRBV5-1 and TRBV20-1 were among these.

The CDR3 runs to 16 residues. Germline lookup yields CDR1 SGHRS and CDR2 YFSETQ. Trimming removed 4 bases from V and 1 base from J, with 18 bases in between. The J gene is TRBJ2-7, the V gene TRBV5-1, with D tentatively TRBD2 (5 bases). The sequence was obtained from a girl aged 10-17 years with multiple sclerosis. Sequenced sample: blood. CDR3 sequence: CASSLASGGGSYEQYF. The CDR3 nucleotides are TGCGCCAGCAGCCTAGCCTCCGGTGGCGGGTCCTACGAGCAGTACTTC.